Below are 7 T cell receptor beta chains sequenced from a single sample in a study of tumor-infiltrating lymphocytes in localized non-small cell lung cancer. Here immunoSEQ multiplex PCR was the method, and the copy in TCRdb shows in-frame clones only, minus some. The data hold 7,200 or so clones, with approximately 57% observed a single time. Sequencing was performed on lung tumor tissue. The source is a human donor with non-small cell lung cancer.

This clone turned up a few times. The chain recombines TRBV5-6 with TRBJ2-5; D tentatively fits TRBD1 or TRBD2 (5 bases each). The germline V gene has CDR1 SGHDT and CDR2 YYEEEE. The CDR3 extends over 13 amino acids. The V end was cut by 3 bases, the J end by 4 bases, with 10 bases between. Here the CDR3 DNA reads TGTGCCAGCAGCTGGGCAGGGACAGAGACCCAGTACTTC. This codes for CASSWAGTETQYF.

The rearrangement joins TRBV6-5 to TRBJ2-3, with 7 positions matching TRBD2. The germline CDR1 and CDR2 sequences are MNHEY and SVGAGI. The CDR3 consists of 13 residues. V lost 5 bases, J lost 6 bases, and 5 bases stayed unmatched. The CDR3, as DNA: TGTGCCAGCAGTGAGCAAGCGGGGGATACGCAGTATTTT. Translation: CASSEQAGDTQYF.

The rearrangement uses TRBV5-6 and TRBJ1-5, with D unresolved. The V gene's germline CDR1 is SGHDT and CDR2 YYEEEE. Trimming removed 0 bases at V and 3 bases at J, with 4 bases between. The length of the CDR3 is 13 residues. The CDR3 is CASSLGVNQPQHF. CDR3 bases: TGTGCCAGCAGCTTGGGGGTCAATCAGCCCCAGCATTTT.

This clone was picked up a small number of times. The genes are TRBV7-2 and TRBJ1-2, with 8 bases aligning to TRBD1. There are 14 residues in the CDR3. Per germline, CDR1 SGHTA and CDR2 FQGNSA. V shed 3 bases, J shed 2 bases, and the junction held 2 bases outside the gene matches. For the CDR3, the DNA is TGTGCCAGCAGCTTGGACAGGGTCAACTATGGCTACACCTTC. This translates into CASSLDRVNYGYTF. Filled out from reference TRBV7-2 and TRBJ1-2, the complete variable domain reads GAGVSQSPSNKVTEKGKDVELRCDPISGHTALYWYRQSLGQGLEFLIYFQGNSAPDKSGLPSDRFSAERTGGSVSTLTIQRTQQEDSAVYLCASSLDRVNYGYTFGSGTRLTVV.

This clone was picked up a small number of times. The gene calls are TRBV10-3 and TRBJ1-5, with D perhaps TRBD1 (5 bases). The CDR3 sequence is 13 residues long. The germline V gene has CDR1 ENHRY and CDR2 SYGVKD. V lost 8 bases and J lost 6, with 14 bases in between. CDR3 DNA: TGTGCCATCTCCGGGGGAGAAGGTCAGCCCCAGCATTTT. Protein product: CAISGGEGQPQHF.

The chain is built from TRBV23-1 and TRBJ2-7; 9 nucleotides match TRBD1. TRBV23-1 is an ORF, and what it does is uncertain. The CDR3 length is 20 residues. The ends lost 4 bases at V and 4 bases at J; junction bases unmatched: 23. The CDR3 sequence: CASSPPSGQGPTRPEYEQYF. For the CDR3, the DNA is TGCGCCAGCAGTCCACCTTCGGGACAGGGCCCGACCCGACCAGAATACGAGCAGTACTTC.

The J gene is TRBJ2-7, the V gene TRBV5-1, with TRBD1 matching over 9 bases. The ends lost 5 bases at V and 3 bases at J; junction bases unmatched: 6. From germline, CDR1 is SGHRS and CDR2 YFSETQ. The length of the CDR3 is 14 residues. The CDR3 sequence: CASRRGTGSYEQYF. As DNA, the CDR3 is TGCGCCAGCAGGCGGGGGACAGGGAGCTACGAGCAGTACTTC. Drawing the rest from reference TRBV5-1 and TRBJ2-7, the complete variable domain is KAGVTQTPRYLIKTRGQQVTLSCSPISGHRSVSWYQQTPGQGLQFLFEYFSETQRNKGNFPGRFSGRQFSNSRSEMNVSTLELGDSALYLCASRRGTGSYEQYFGPGTRLTVT.